Described below is a single T cell receptor (beta chain) sequence and its context. CD45RO+ cells were combined with CCR7-negative CD45RA+ TemRA cells to form CD8 memory. TCRdb's table, derived via immunoSEQ multiplex PCR, lists solely in-frame clones and lacks some. The table includes over 100,000 clones, around 65% detected once. The sample is drawn from a study of shared clonotypes between healthy human individuals. This sequence originates from a woman aged 25 to 39 in good health. What was sequenced was memory CD8+ T cells sorted from blood. Specified subset: CD45RO+ cells pooled with CCR7-negative TemRA cells.

This chain's CDR3 is CATSREVVLGTQYF. For the CDR3, the DNA is TGTGCCACCAGCAGAGAGGTGGTTTTAGGTACGCAGTATTTT. The gene calls are TRBV15 and TRBJ2-3, with D unresolved. V was shortened by 0 bases and J by 8 bases, with 12 bases between the two germline ends. Germline V gene sequence: CDR1 LNHNV, CDR2 YYDKDF (reference sequence). The CDR3 is 14 residues long.